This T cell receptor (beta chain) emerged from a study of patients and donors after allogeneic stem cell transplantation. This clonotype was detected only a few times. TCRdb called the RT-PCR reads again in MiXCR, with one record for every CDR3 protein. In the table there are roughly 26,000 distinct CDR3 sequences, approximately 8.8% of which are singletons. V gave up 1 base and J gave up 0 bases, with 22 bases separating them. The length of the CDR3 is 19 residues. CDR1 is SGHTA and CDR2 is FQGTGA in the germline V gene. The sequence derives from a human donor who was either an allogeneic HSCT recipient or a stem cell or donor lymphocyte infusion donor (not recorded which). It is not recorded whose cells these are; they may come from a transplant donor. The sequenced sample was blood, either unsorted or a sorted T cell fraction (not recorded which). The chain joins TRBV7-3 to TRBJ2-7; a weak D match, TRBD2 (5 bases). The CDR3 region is CASSLIPELRVFSSYEQYF. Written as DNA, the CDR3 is TGTGCCAGCAGCTTAATCCCTGAGCTGAGGGTTTTTAGCTCCTACGAGCAGTACTTC.